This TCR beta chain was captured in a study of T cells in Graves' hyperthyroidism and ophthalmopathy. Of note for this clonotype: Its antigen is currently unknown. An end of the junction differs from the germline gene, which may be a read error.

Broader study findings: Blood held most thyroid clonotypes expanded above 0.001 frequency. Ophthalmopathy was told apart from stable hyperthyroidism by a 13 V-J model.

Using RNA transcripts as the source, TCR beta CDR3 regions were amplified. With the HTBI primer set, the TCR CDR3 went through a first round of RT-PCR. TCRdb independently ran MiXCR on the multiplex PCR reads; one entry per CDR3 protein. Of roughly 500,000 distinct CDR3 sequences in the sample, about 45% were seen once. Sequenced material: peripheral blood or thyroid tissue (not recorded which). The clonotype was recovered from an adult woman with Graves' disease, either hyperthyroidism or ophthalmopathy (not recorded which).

CDR3 bases: TGTGCCAGCAGTTGGCCGGGACAGGATAATGAAAAACTGTTTTTT. Protein product: CASSWPGQDNEKLFF. The J gene is TRBJ1-4, the V gene TRBV5-1; 8 bases match TRBD1. CDR1 and CDR2 (germline): SGHRS, YFSETQ. CDR3 length: 15 amino acids.